This T cell receptor beta chain originates from a study of OX40 agonist ivuxolimab in advanced cancers. Study in general: Eligibility admitted prior anti-PD-1, anti-PD-L1 or anti-CTLA-4 therapy; 40% had some.

Some clones are missing from TCRdb's copy, which holds only in-frame ones; the method was immunoSEQ multiplex PCR. This sample has tens of thousands of clones, with 92% found just once. The CDR3 spans 18 residues. The V end was cut by 5 bases, the J end by 3 bases, with 25 bases between. Germline values: CDR1 SEHNR, CDR2 FQNEAQ (reference sequence). The specimen comprised CD4+ or CD8+ T cells sorted from blood, sampled in a trial of the OX40 agonist ivuxolimab. V usage is TRBV7-9 and J usage is TRBJ1-1, with a weak D call TRBD1 (5 bases). The TCR comes from an adult with an advanced solid tumor such as melanoma, head and neck, liver or kidney cancer. The CDR3 is CASSPAHSAPGRHTEAFF. CDR3 DNA sequence: TGTGCCAGCAGCCCCGCGCATTCGGCCCCAGGGAGGCACACTGAAGCTTTCTTT.